One and the same sample provided the 27 T cell receptor beta chains below, sequenced in a study of blood T cell repertoires in COVID-19. The repertoire was sequenced with immunoSEQ multiplex PCR; TCRdb's copy has only in-frame clones and lacks some. The sample includes 300,000 or so clones, 85% to 90% of them seen just once. Material for sequencing was peripheral blood. The receptors were sampled from a woman in her thirties or forties with acute or convalescent COVID-19.

This rearrangement joins TRBV24-1 to TRBJ1-2; D call uncertain. The V gene's germline CDR1 is KGHDR and CDR2 SFDVKD. CDR3 length: 13 amino acids. V dropped 0 bases and J dropped 8 bases, with 9 bases sitting between them. The CDR3 DNA reads TGTGCCACCAGTGATTTGAGCCAGAGGGGCTACACCTTC. Translation gives CATSDLSQRGYTF.

The chain uses TRBV6-1 and TRBJ2-3; D is perhaps TRBD1 (6 bases). V was clipped by 3 bases and J by 4 bases, with 8 bases between them. The germline CDR1 and CDR2 sequences are MNHNS and SASEGT. The length of the CDR3 is 13 residues. CDR3 residues: CASSDWGPDTQYF. The CDR3 bases are TGTGCCAGCAGTGATTGGGGGCCAGATACGCAGTATTTT.

The chain combines TRBV10-3 with TRBJ1-3; a possible D gene is TRBD1 (5 bases). Germline loops: CDR1 ENHRY, CDR2 SYGVKD. The ends were cut back, 10 bases at V and 0 bases at J, with 13 bases in the middle. CDR3 length equals 14 residues. CDR3 residues: CASRVEISGNTIYF. CDR3 in DNA: TGTGCCAGCAGGGTGGAGATCTCTGGAAACACCATATATTTT.

The V gene is TRBV2, the J gene TRBJ1-1; D is perhaps TRBD1 (5 bases). The V end was cut by 5 bases, the J end by 6 bases, with 13 bases between. The CDR3 is made up of 13 amino acids. Germline V gene data show CDR1 as SNHLY and CDR2 as FYNNEI. The CDR3 loop reads CASSPSWGAEAFF. DNA for the CDR3: TGTGCCAGCAGTCCAAGTTGGGGCGCTGAAGCTTTCTTT. The whole variable domain, remainder taken from reference TRBV2 and TRBJ1-1, is EPEVTQTPSHQVTQMGQEVILRCVPISNHLYFYWYRQILGQKVEFLVSFYNNEISEKSEIFDDQFSVERPDGSNFTLKIRSTKLEDSAMYFCASSPSWGAEAFFGQGTRLTVV.

The rearrangement joins TRBV18 to TRBJ2-5; possible D gene TRBD1, 5 bases. The CDR3 contains 15 residues. From germline, CDR1 is KGHSH and CDR2 LQKENI. Trimming left V 0 bases short and J 0 bases short, with 8 bases between. The CDR3 coding sequence is TGTGCCAGCTCACCACCATCAGGGTACCAAGAGACCCAGTACTTC. It is translated as CASSPPSGYQETQYF.

In nucleotides, the CDR3 is TGTGCCACCAGTGATTTCGACCGCGGGGGAACTTCTAGCACAGATACGCAGTATTTT. This encodes CATSDFDRGGTSSTDTQYF. The chain carries TRBV24-1 and TRBJ2-3; TRBD2 matches at 7 bases. V was pared by 1 base and J by 0 bases, with 12 bases of the junction left unmatched. CDR1 is KGHDR and CDR2 is SFDVKD in the germline V gene. The CDR3 loop spans 19 amino acids.

This rearrangement joins TRBV5-8 to TRBJ2-7, with D possibly matching TRBD1 (5 bases). Germline V gene lookup returns CDR1 SGHTS and CDR2 YDEGEE. V was cut by 0 bases and J by 0 bases, with 16 bases left in between. The CDR3 contains 17 residues. This chain's CDR3 is CASSLEGPTRNSYEQYV. The CDR3 nucleotides read TGTGCCAGCAGCTTGGAGGGGCCGACGCGTAACTCCTACGAGCAGTACGTC.

The V and J genes are TRBV30 and TRBJ1-3, with D hard to call. Germline CDR1 GTSNPN, CDR2 SVGIG (reference sequence). The CDR3 sequence is 14 residues long. Trimming removed 5 bases at V and 2 bases at J, with 13 bases between. The CDR3 spells CAWEEALAGNTIYF. The CDR3 DNA sequence: TGTGCCTGGGAGGAGGCCTTAGCTGGAAACACCATATATTTT. Using reference TRBV30 and TRBJ1-3 for the parts outside the CDR3, the full variable domain is SQTIHQWPATLVQPVGSPLSLECTVEGTSNPNLYWYRQAAGRGLQLLFYSVGIGQISSEVPQNLSASRPQDRQFILSSKKLLLSDSGFYLCAWEEALAGNTIYFGEGSWLTVV.

The chain joins TRBV30 to TRBJ1-2, with TRBD1 as a possible D gene (6 bases). The germline V gene encodes CDR1 GTSNPN and CDR2 SVGIG (reference sequence). Trimming shortened V by 1 base and J by 0 bases, and 12 bases separated the two germline ends. The length of the CDR3 is 15 residues. CDR3 sequence reads: CAWSAWDIPNYGYTF. The CDR3 nucleotides read TGTGCCTGGAGTGCTTGGGACATCCCTAACTATGGCTACACCTTC.

This clone turned up a few times. This sequence joins TRBV6-5 and TRBJ2-1; 7 nucleotides match TRBD2. V gave up 7 bases and J gave up 0 bases; unmatched junction bases: 3. The CDR3 runs 14 residues. From germline, CDR1 is MNHEY and CDR2 SVGAGI. The DNA for the CDR3 is TGTGCCAGCACCCCGGGGGGCTCCTACAATGAGCAGTTCTTC. Translation: CASTPGGSYNEQFF.

For the CDR3, the DNA is TGTGCCAGCAGTGACCCATCGACAGGGAGGTATGGCTACACCTTC. This gives the protein CASSDPSTGRYGYTF. The genes are TRBV25-1 and TRBJ1-2; 7 bases are a match to TRBD1. Trimming cost V 3 bases and J 5 bases; bases outside gene matches: 9. Germline V lookup: CDR1 MGHDK, CDR2 SYGVNS. CDR3 size: 15 residues.

The CDR3 DNA is TGTGCCAGCACCTCGGGAGATGGCTACACCTTC. Translated, it gives CASTSGDGYTF. The gene calls are TRBV12-3 or TRBV12-4 and TRBJ1-2; D not resolved. This CDR3 is 11 amino acids long. The V end lost 7 bases, the J end lost 6 bases, and 9 bases lay between the germline ends.

CDR3 sequence: CASSFDVGGARETQYF. CDR3 nucleotide sequence: TGTGCCAGCAGCTTCGACGTGGGGGGGGCCAGAGAGACCCAGTACTTC. The chain combines TRBV5-4 with TRBJ2-5; weak D call: TRBD2 (7 bases). The CDR3 runs 16 residues. Germline lookup yields CDR1 SGHNT and CDR2 YYREEE (reference sequence). V was shortened by 2 bases and J by 4 bases, with 18 bases between the two germline ends. The full variable domain, rest sourced from reference TRBV5-4 and TRBJ2-5, is ETGVTQSPTHLIKTRGQQVTLRCSSQSGHNTVSWYQQALGQGPQFIFQYYREEENGRGNFPPRFSGLQFPNYSSELNVNALELDDSALYLCASSFDVGGARETQYFGPGTRLLVL.

This chain links TRBV19 with TRBJ1-1; D gene ambiguous. Germline V CDR1 and CDR2: LNHDA, SQIVND (reference sequence). The germline V and J ends were trimmed by 0 bases and 0 bases, with 17 bases remaining between them. The CDR3 is 18 residues long. The chain's CDR3 is CASSIDLSQAVLNTEAFF. The CDR3 region has the DNA TGTGCCAGTAGTATAGATCTTTCGCAGGCTGTACTGAACACTGAAGCTTTCTTT.

The chain employs TRBV18 and TRBJ2-1, with D unresolved. CDR1 and CDR2 (germline): KGHSH, LQKENI. The CDR3 totals 16 residues. V was trimmed by 0 bases and J by 2 bases, leaving 11 bases between them. This chain's CDR3 is CASSPPVSRAYNEQFF. Written as DNA, the CDR3 is TGTGCCAGCTCACCACCGGTCTCTCGGGCCTACAATGAGCAGTTCTTC.

This clone was counted a few times. The J gene is TRBJ1-3, the V gene TRBV1; TRBD1 is the table's D call and was not checked against the DNA. TRBV1 is marked as a pseudogene. This CDR3 comprises 13 residues. Here the CDR3 DNA reads TGCACCAGCACCCCAGGCTCTGGAAACACCATATATTTT. This sequence encodes CTSTPGSGNTIYF.

This chain uses TRBV5-4 with TRBJ1-4, with D maybe TRBD1 (5 bases). Germline values: CDR1 SGHNT, CDR2 YYREEE (reference sequence). Trimming took off 0 bases at V and 7 bases at J, with 13 bases between the two ends. The CDR3 loop spans 15 amino acids. The CDR3 region has the DNA TGTGCCAGCAGCTTGGCAAGGGGAAGGAGTGAAAAACTGTTTTTT. Translation: CASSLARGRSEKLFF.

This sequence joins TRBV2 and TRBJ1-1; possible D gene TRBD1, 5 bases. CDR1 and CDR2 (germline): SNHLY, FYNNEI. The CDR3 extends over 16 amino acids. Deletions cut 1 base from V and 2 bases from J, with 14 bases between. CDR3 sequence: CASSEVLLGVNTEAFF. For the CDR3, the DNA is TGTGCCAGCAGTGAAGTATTGCTAGGGGTCAACACTGAAGCTTTCTTT.

In its sample, this clone was seen once. The chain recombines TRBV9 with TRBJ1-1; D gene uncertain. The V end lost 3 bases, the J end lost 1 base, and 7 bases lay between the germline ends. The CDR3 contains 13 residues. Germline CDR1 and CDR2: SGDLS and YYNGEE. The CDR3 sequence: CASSAGGNTEAFF. In DNA, the CDR3 is TGTGCCAGCAGCGCGGGAGGGAACACTGAAGCTTTCTTT.

J is TRBJ1-2 and V is TRBV27; D is perhaps TRBD1 (5 bases). This CDR3 is built from 14 residues. CDR1 and CDR2 from the germline V gene are MNHEY and SMNVEV (reference sequence). Trimming left V 2 bases short and J 4 bases short, with 11 bases between. CDR3 in DNA: TGTGCCAGCAGTTTAATGGGGCCCCTCTATGGCTACACCTTC. Its protein product is CASSLMGPLYGYTF.

This chain joins TRBV12-3 or TRBV12-4 and TRBJ2-6; unclear D gene. The germline V and J ends were trimmed by 8 bases and 2 bases, with 7 bases remaining between them. The CDR3 is made up of 13 amino acids. CDR3 in amino acids: CASGLTGANVLTF. Here the CDR3 DNA reads TGTGCCAGCGGGCTGACTGGGGCCAACGTCCTGACTTTC.

CDR3 in DNA: TGTGCCAGCAGCCAAGATTGGACAGGGGGCTCCTATGGCTACACCTTC. Protein sequence: CASSQDWTGGSYGYTF. The chain joins TRBV14 to TRBJ1-2; 11 bases agree with TRBD1. Per germline, CDR1 SGHDN and CDR2 FVKESK. CDR3 length: 16 residues. V lost 0 bases to trimming and J lost 4 bases; unmatched junction nucleotides: 4.

This clone turned up a few times. J is TRBJ1-6 and V is TRBV20-1, with no clear D. Germline V gives CDR1 DFQATT, CDR2 SNEGSKA (reference sequence). Trimming removed 3 bases at V and 7 bases at J, with 16 bases between. The CDR3 length is 15 residues. For the CDR3, the DNA is TGCAGTGCTAGTCGTCAGGCATCTCGGAATTCACCCCTCCACTTT. It specifies CSASRQASRNSPLHF.

The chain uses TRBV6-6 and TRBJ2-5; 7 nucleotides align to TRBD1. V was clipped by 6 bases and J by 5 bases; unmatched bases: 18. Germline V lookup: CDR1 MNHNY, CDR2 SVGAGI (reference sequence). The CDR3 consists of 17 residues. DNA for the CDR3: TGTGCCAGCAGCCGAAGAGAGGGGGCGCTAGGAGTGGAGACCCAGTACTTC. Its protein is CASSRREGALGVETQYF.

The V and J genes are TRBV5-1 and TRBJ2-5; 9 nucleotides agree with TRBD1. Germline CDR1 and CDR2: SGHRS and YFSETQ. The CDR3 contains 14 residues. With V trimmed by 3 bases and J by 6 bases, 6 bases remained unmatched. The CDR3 spells CASSSDRGGKTQYF. DNA of the CDR3: TGCGCCAGCAGCTCGGACAGGGGTGGCAAGACCCAGTACTTC.

The chain combines TRBV5-1 with TRBJ2-1, with D uncertain. Germline CDR1 reads SGHRS; CDR2 reads YFSETQ. This CDR3 is 12 amino acids long. The ends were cut back, 5 bases at V and 10 bases at J, with 13 bases in the middle. The CDR3 loop is CASRRPSGEQFF. Here the CDR3 DNA reads TGCGCCAGCAGGCGGCCCTCCGGGGAGCAGTTCTTC.

Only one count was recorded for this clone. Other DNA variants within this sample encode the same CDR3. This chain connects TRBV12-3 or TRBV12-4 to TRBJ1-5; TRBD1 might be the D (6 bases). The length of the CDR3 is 13 residues. Trimming shortened V by 2 bases and J by 4 bases, and 6 bases separated the two germline ends. CDR3: CASSLRGNQPQHF. The CDR3 DNA reads TGTGCCAGCAGTTTAAGGGGGAATCAGCCCCAGCATTTT.